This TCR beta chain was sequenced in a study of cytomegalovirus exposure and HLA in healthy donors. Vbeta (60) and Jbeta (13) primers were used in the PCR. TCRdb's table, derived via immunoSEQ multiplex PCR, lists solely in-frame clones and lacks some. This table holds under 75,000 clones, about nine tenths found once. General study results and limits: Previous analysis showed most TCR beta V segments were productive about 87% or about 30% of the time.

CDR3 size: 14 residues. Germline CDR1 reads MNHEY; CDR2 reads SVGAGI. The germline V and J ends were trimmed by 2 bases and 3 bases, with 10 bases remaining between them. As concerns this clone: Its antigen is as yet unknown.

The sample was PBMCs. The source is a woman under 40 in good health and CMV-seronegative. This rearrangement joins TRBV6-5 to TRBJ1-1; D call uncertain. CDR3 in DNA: TGTGCCAGCAGTTACGCGGTTCCTTACACTGAAGCTTTCTTT. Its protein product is CASSYAVPYTEAFF.